Listed here is a single T cell receptor beta chain. CDR3 length: 14 amino acids. Germline CDR1 SGHTA, CDR2 FQGNSA. With V trimmed by 1 base and J by 8 bases, 7 bases remained unmatched. Categorization into cohorts depended on clinical history that participants reported. These data come from a study of blood T cell repertoires in COVID-19. Background on the study: T cells, B-cell-depleted T cells, or PBMCs provided the cDNA or gDNA that served as material.

Some clones are missing from TCRdb's copy, which holds only in-frame ones; the method was immunoSEQ multiplex PCR. The sample contains 320,000 or so clones, about nine tenths of which appear only once. The sequenced sample consisted of PBMCs or T cells enriched from blood (not recorded which). This chain connects TRBV7-2 to TRBJ1-2; 7 bases map to TRBD1. This sequence originates from a man aged 55-75 years who had recovered from COVID-19. The CDR3: CASSLDRVRGGYTF. In DNA form, the CDR3 reads TGTGCCAGCAGCTTAGATCGGGTCAGGGGGGGCTACACCTTC.